This TCR beta chain emerged from a study of T cells in Graves' hyperthyroidism and ophthalmopathy. The investigators amplified TCR beta CDR3 regions from RNA transcripts. In the first-round RT-PCR of the TCR CDR3, the HTBI primer set was used. TCRdb called the multiplex PCR reads again in MiXCR, with one record for every CDR3 protein. The sample yields approximately 400,000 distinct CDR3 sequences, 15% to 18% seen once. This clonotype was counted many times. The germline V and J ends were trimmed by 4 bases and 7 bases, with 20 bases remaining between them. The V gene's germline CDR1 is SQVTM and CDR2 ANQGSEA. CDR3 size: 15 residues.

The genes are TRBV29-1 and TRBJ2-1; TRBD2 might be the D (5 bases). The TCR comes from a woman younger than 30 with Graves' hyperthyroidism. Input material: blood. CDR3 DNA: TGCAGCGTTGGTGTTAGATTAGTCACGGGGAATGAGCAGTTCTTC. This translates into CSVGVRLVTGNEQFF.